These 29 T cell receptor beta chains share one sample of origin, sequenced in a study of regulatory dendritic cells for organ transplantation. Here immunoSEQ multiplex PCR was the method, and the copy in TCRdb shows in-frame clones only, minus some. The profile shows about 21,000 clones, roughly 85% of them singletons. CFSE-labeled sorted T cells met regulatory or mature dendritic cells for over 4 days. These TCRs are of unknown antigen specificity. The sequencing input was naive CD4+ T cells from blood cultured with dendritic cells. The subset was: CD45RA+ naive T cells. The source of these receptors is a human donor in good health.

This clone has just a few counts. V usage is TRBV20-1 and J usage is TRBJ1-2, with D perhaps matching TRBD1 (5 bases). The CDR3 consists of 11 residues. Germline V gene data show CDR1 as DFQATT and CDR2 as SNEGSKA (reference sequence). Trimming cost V 2 bases and J 7 bases, with 8 bases left between them. CDR3 protein: CSARQGGGYTF. The CDR3 bases are TGCAGTGCTAGACAGGGAGGTGGCTACACCTTC.

The chain combines TRBV19 with TRBJ1-4; D not resolved. The V end lost 2 bases, the J end lost 5 bases, and 6 bases lay between the germline ends. CDR3 length equals 13 residues. CDR1 is LNHDA, CDR2 SQIVND, per germline (reference sequence). CDR3 coding DNA: TGTGCCAGTAGTATAATCGGGAATGAAAAACTGTTTTTT. This encodes CASSIIGNEKLFF.

The table lists this clone with a few counts. V usage is TRBV15 and J usage is TRBJ1-1; D possibly corresponds to TRBD1 (5 bases). Trimming pared 1 base from V and 4 bases from J, leaving 10 bases between. CDR3 size: 14 residues. CDR1 is LNHNV, CDR2 YYDKDF, per germline (reference sequence). The CDR3 nucleotides read TGTGCCACCAGCAGAGCTAGACAGAGCACTGAAGCTTTCTTT. As protein: CATSRARQSTEAFF.

The chain couples TRBV5-1 to TRBJ1-1, with D possibly TRBD1 on 5 matching bases. Between the trimmed V and J ends, which lost 1 base and 14 bases, there was a span of 12 bases. CDR1 SGHRS and CDR2 YFSETQ come from the germline V gene. The CDR3 runs 11 residues. The CDR3 nucleotides are TGCGCCAGCAGCTTGAACAGGTTTCTGTTCTTT. Translation gives CASSLNRFLFF.

This sequence joins TRBV6-4 and TRBJ2-1, with D unresolved. Germline CDR1 is MRHNA and CDR2 is SNTAGT. CDR3 length: 11 amino acids. Between the trimmed V and J ends, which lost 6 bases and 10 bases, there was a span of 10 bases. CDR3 loop: CASRMGSEQFF. The CDR3 DNA sequence: TGTGCCAGCAGGATGGGCTCAGAGCAGTTCTTC.

This clone appeared a single time. J is TRBJ2-5 and V is TRBV7-3; D uncertain. This CDR3 comprises 17 residues. The germline V and J ends were trimmed by 4 bases and 2 bases, with 20 bases remaining between them. The germline V gene has CDR1 SGHTA and CDR2 FQGTGA. DNA for the CDR3: TGTGCCAGCAGCTCCCCCCAAACCCTAACTTTACAAGAGACCCAGTACTTC. Translating gives CASSSPQTLTLQETQYF.

The gene calls are TRBV30 and TRBJ2-3, with D possibly being TRBD2 (5 bases). V lost 0 bases and J 4 bases, leaving 11 bases between the germline ends. The CDR3 has 14 residues. Germline CDR1 is GTSNPN and CDR2 is SVGIG (reference sequence). CDR3 DNA: TGTGCCTGGAGTGTTAGGGAGTTGGCAGATACGCAGTATTTT. Translated: CAWSVRELADTQYF.

The J gene is TRBJ2-2, the V gene TRBV29-1; D is possibly TRBD2 (6 bases). V lost 5 bases and J 6 bases, leaving 16 bases between the germline ends. The CDR3 has 14 residues. The V gene's germline CDR1 is SQVTM and CDR2 ANQGSEA. The CDR3 loop reads CSVLAGGRAGELFF. CDR3 coding DNA: TGCAGCGTTCTAGCCGGGGGACGGGCCGGGGAGCTGTTTTTT.

The sample holds a few counts of this clone. The chain is built from TRBV5-1 and TRBJ1-2; D unresolved. The ends were cut back, 0 bases at V and 2 bases at J, with 8 bases in the middle. The CDR3 sequence is 14 residues long. Germline assignment: CDR1 SGHRS and CDR2 YFSETQ. CDR3: CASSLDPANYGYTF. CDR3 DNA sequence: TGCGCCAGCAGCTTGGATCCAGCCAACTATGGCTACACCTTC.

The chain uses TRBV7-9 and TRBJ2-6; no clear D gene. This CDR3 contains 16 residues. CDR1 and CDR2 (germline): SEHNR, FQNEAQ (reference sequence). Deletions cut 5 bases from V and 0 bases from J, with 11 bases between. For the CDR3, the DNA is TGTGCCAGCAGCCCTCAGAGTGTCTCTGGGGCCAACGTCCTGACTTTC. It is translated as CASSPQSVSGANVLTF.

The count of this clone is one. This rearrangement joins TRBV27 to TRBJ1-2; a weak D match, TRBD1 (6 bases). The V gene's germline CDR1 is MNHEY and CDR2 SMNVEV (reference sequence). Trimming removed 0 bases at V and 3 bases at J, with 17 bases between. The CDR3 contains 17 residues. As DNA, the CDR3 is TGTGCCAGCAGTTTATCGTTTCTAGGTAGGGGGGACTATGGCTACACCTTC. Translation: CASSLSFLGRGDYGYTF.

This rearrangement joins TRBV6-6 to TRBJ1-3; D gene uncertain. V shed 0 bases and J shed 1 base, with 4 bases lying between them. Germline lookup yields CDR1 MNHNY and CDR2 SVGAGI (reference sequence). This CDR3 comprises 14 residues. The CDR3 loop reads CASSYSGSGNTIYF. CDR3 nucleotides: TGTGCCAGCAGTTACTCTGGTTCTGGAAACACCATATATTTT.

The J gene is TRBJ1-4, the V gene TRBV4-3; 9 nucleotides match TRBD1. This CDR3 spans 16 amino acids. Per the germline V gene, CDR1 is LGHNA and CDR2 is YSLEER. V lost 3 bases to trimming and J lost 8 bases; unmatched junction nucleotides: 10. CDR3 amino acids: CASSQGYRGQGEKLFF. CDR3 nucleotide sequence: TGCGCCAGCAGCCAGGGCTACAGGGGGCAAGGGGAAAAACTGTTTTTT.

The chain couples TRBV4-2 to TRBJ2-3, with 7 bases fitting TRBD2. Germline values: CDR1 LGHNA, CDR2 YNFKEQ. The CDR3 covers 18 residues. Trimming took 0 bases from V and 0 from J; bases not matched to a gene: 9. CDR3: CASSQETRASGSTDTQYF. The CDR3 coding sequence is TGTGCCAGCAGCCAAGAGACGAGGGCTAGCGGAAGCACAGATACGCAGTATTTT.

This chain links TRBV9 with TRBJ2-2; 8 bases match TRBD1. Germline assignment: CDR1 SGDLS and CDR2 YYNGEE. This CDR3 region has 15 residues. The trim removed 4 bases at V and 1 base at J, leaving 3 bases unmatched. The CDR3 DNA sequence: TGTGCCAGCAGCAAGGGGACAGGGAACACCGGGGAGCTGTTTTTT. Residues: CASSKGTGNTGELFF.

The chain recombines TRBV2 with TRBJ1-1; weak D call: TRBD1 (5 bases). Germline CDR1 is SNHLY and CDR2 is FYNNEI. The CDR3 extends over 14 amino acids. The V end was cut by 6 bases, the J end by 1 base, with 12 bases between. CDR3 in DNA: TGTGCCAGCAGGCGGGACTTAGAGAACACTGAAGCTTTCTTT. The encoded protein is CASRRDLENTEAFF.

This chain uses TRBV2 with TRBJ2-5; TRBD1 or TRBD2 may be the D gene (5 bases each). Matching the DNA end better, TRBJ2-7 makes the J call doubtful. The CDR3 runs to 15 residues. CDR1 is SNHLY and CDR2 is FYNNEI in the germline V gene. The CDR3 loop reads CASMPWGRSSYEQYF. The CDR3 DNA reads as TGTGCCAGCATGCCGTGGGGACGGAGCTCCTACGAGCAGTACTTC.

This chain connects TRBV6-1 to TRBJ2-3; 7 bases are a match to TRBD1. The J segment lost 3 bases and the V segment lost 2 bases, leaving 8 bases of the junction unmatched. This CDR3 is built from 16 residues. Looked up from germline, CDR1 is MNHNS and CDR2 is SASEGT. Written as DNA, the CDR3 is TGTGCCAGCAGTGAAAGTCGAGGGACAGCTACAGATACGCAGTATTTT. It specifies CASSESRGTATDTQYF.

The rearrangement links TRBV9 to TRBJ2-1; 8 bases fit TRBD1. V was clipped by 4 bases and J by 7 bases; unmatched bases: 10. This CDR3 contains 15 residues. Per germline, CDR1 SGDLS and CDR2 YYNGEE. CDR3 DNA: TGTGCCAGCAGCCCCCCACAGGGGGGATCTAATGAGCAGTTCTTC. Residues: CASSPPQGGSNEQFF.

The CDR3 loop reads CATRSQGSSGTGELFF. In DNA, the CDR3 is TGTGCCACCCGATCTCAGGGTTCGTCCGGCACCGGGGAGCTGTTTTTT. The genes are TRBV18 and TRBJ2-2, with D perhaps TRBD1 (5 bases). The germline CDR1 and CDR2 sequences are KGHSH and LQKENI. The CDR3 has 16 amino acids. V lost 10 bases to trimming and J lost 4 bases, with 22 bases between them. The variable domain in full, with the rest retrieved from reference TRBV18 and TRBJ2-2, is NAGVMQNPRHLVRRRGQEARLRCSPMKGHSHVYWYRQLPEEGLKFMVYLQKENIIDESGMPKERFSAEFPKEGPSILRIQQVVRGDSAAYFCATRSQGSSGTGELFFGEGSRLTVL.

The chain combines TRBV30 with TRBJ2-2; D gene ambiguous. From germline, CDR1 is GTSNPN and CDR2 SVGIG (reference sequence). Trimming pared 0 bases from V and 5 bases from J, leaving 7 bases between. The CDR3 is made up of 13 amino acids. CDR3 nucleotides: TGTGCCTGGAGTGTATGGCAGACCGGGGAGCTGTTTTTT. Residues: CAWSVWQTGELFF.

V usage is TRBV30 and J usage is TRBJ2-7; D possibly matches TRBD1 or TRBD2 (5 bases each). Germline loops: CDR1 GTSNPN, CDR2 SVGIG (reference sequence). V was trimmed by 2 bases and J by 2 bases, leaving 10 bases between them. The CDR3 has 13 amino acids. CDR3 bases: TGTGCCTGGAGTTTGGGGGAGACCTACGAGCAGTACTTC. Translated, it gives CAWSLGETYEQYF.

This clone was counted a single time. The chain uses TRBV27 and TRBJ2-7; TRBD1 is a possible D gene (6 bases). Trimming left V 4 bases short and J 2 bases short, with 12 bases between. The CDR3 is 14 residues long. The germline V gene has CDR1 MNHEY and CDR2 SMNVEV (reference sequence). This CDR3 is CASSSLQGTYEQYF. CDR3 DNA sequence: TGTGCCAGCAGTTCCCTCCAGGGGACCTACGAGCAGTACTTC.

This CDR3 reads CASSYSYRNTEAFF. Written as DNA, the CDR3 is TGTGCCAGCAGTTACTCTTACAGGAACACTGAAGCTTTCTTT. The chain joins TRBV6-6 to TRBJ1-1; D is uncertain. Germline CDR1 MNHNY, CDR2 SVGAGI (reference sequence). Trimming left V 0 bases short and J 1 base short, with 6 bases between. The CDR3 contains 14 residues.

The chain couples TRBV21-1 to TRBJ2-2; the table's D call, TRBD1, has no DNA check behind it. TRBV21-1 is labeled a pseudogene. The CDR3 runs 15 residues. The CDR3 region is CASSRRDRDTGELFF. CDR3 in DNA: TGTGCCAGCAGCCGCCGGGACAGGGACACCGGGGAGCTGTTTTTT.

The chain has TRBV10-2 and TRBJ1-2, with D possibly being TRBD1 (6 bases). V lost 5 bases, J lost 6 bases, and 13 bases lay in between. The CDR3 spans 13 residues. Per the germline V gene, CDR1 is WSHSY and CDR2 is SAAADI. CDR3 region: CASSSQGWDGYTF. CDR3 DNA: TGCGCCAGCAGTTCACAGGGATGGGATGGCTACACCTTC.

The rearrangement uses TRBV7-2 and TRBJ1-1; TRBD1 agrees at 10 bases. After removal of 5 bases from V and 4 bases from J, the junction contained 10 bases not matched to a gene. Germline loops: CDR1 SGHTA, CDR2 FQGNSA. CDR3 size: 16 residues. CDR3 protein: CASSIYLTGGGTEAFF. Written as DNA, the CDR3 is TGTGCCAGCAGCATCTACTTGACAGGGGGCGGCACTGAAGCTTTCTTT.

V usage is TRBV14 and J usage is TRBJ1-2; D is unresolved. V lost 4 bases and J 5 bases, leaving 14 bases between the germline ends. The CDR3 is 14 amino acids. Germline V gives CDR1 SGHDN, CDR2 FVKESK. CDR3 in DNA: TGTGCCAGCAGCCTCCTAAACGAGGGATATGGCTACACCTTC. Protein sequence: CASSLLNEGYGYTF.

The chain couples TRBV9 to TRBJ2-2, with a tentative D call TRBD1 (5 bases). The CDR3 loop spans 15 amino acids. The ends were cut back, 3 bases at V and 6 bases at J, with 15 bases in the middle. Per the germline V gene, CDR1 is SGDLS and CDR2 is YYNGEE. The CDR3 DNA follows: TGTGCCAGCAGCGCCCGCCAGGGTCGAGCCGGGGAGCTGTTTTTT. It translates to CASSARQGRAGELFF.